This is a list of T cell receptor beta chains from one sample in a study of monozygotic twins with inflammatory bowel disease. TCRdb derives one entry per CDR3 protein from the 5' RACE reads, leaving out DNA. The sample table includes about 330,000 distinct CDR3 sequences. The sample comprised blood. The source of these receptors is a human donor with ulcerative colitis or Crohn's disease, or a healthy co-twin of an affected twin (not recorded which). The CDR3 runs from the conserved cysteine through the conserved F or W.

v_call	j_call	cdr3_aa
TRBV18	TRBJ1-1	CASSPPAWGSEAFF
TRBV5-4	TRBJ2-1	CASSLGGSGGVNEQFF
TRBV7-2	TRBJ1-2	CASRPDRTGRYGYTF
TRBV29-1	TRBJ2-2	CSVEGLAGADSGELFF
TRBV21-1	TRBJ2-5	CASSKVGDRRKETQYF
TRBV18	TRBJ1-2	CASSPPGGQAGGYTF
TRBV4-2	TRBJ2-3	CASSRMGQGPDTQYF
TRBV5-1	TRBJ2-2	CASSLRASSQSTGELFF
TRBV5-1	TRBJ2-1	CASNLVTGANEQFF
TRBV4-3	TRBJ1-2	CASSQAAGAYGYTF
TRBV20-1	TRBJ2-5	CSARDGGEGQETQYF
TRBV9	TRBJ1-2	CASRRQGSHGYTF
TRBV30	TRBJ1-1	CAWGGGSRTEAFF
TRBV27	TRBJ2-7	CASSLFPGPPYEQYF
TRBV28	TRBJ2-5	CASSLFSGVTGTGETQYF
TRBV15	TRBJ2-7	CATSSEAGGLYEQYF
TRBV5-1	TRBJ1-4	CASRRDRLNEKLFF
TRBV5-1	TRBJ2-7	CASSLDPGYEQYF
TRBV5-1	TRBJ2-7	CASSRLRVGTYEQYF
TRBV27	TRBJ1-1	CVSRIRDRGFEAFF
TRBV7-9	TRBJ2-5	CASSFGTSGEQETQYF
TRBV12-3/TRBV12-4	TRBJ1-5	CASSGRTEFNQPQHF
TRBV3-1	TRBJ1-2	CASSPLGVYYGYTF
TRBV12-3/TRBV12-4	TRBJ2-2	CASSPGTGGATGELFF
TRBV19	TRBJ2-7	CASSLRDGSYEQYF
TRBV5-1	TRBJ2-1	CASSSAGGSYNEQFF
TRBV4-2	TRBJ2-1	CASSQTRDNEQFF
TRBV3-1	TRBJ2-1	CASGGTSPSSYNEQFF
TRBV5-6	TRBJ2-1	CASSSYSQYNEQFF
TRBV5-1	TRBJ2-3	CASSYSGGSYTSTDTQYF
TRBV4-3	TRBJ2-1	CASSQAVRGGGTYNEQFF
TRBV12-3/TRBV12-4	TRBJ1-4	CASSLKGVPEKLFF
TRBV4-3	TRBJ2-5	CASSRFTSGEETQYF
TRBV7-3	TRBJ2-2	CASSLRFSGELFF
TRBV11-2	TRBJ2-2	CASSLSAMGGAGELFF
TRBV12-3/TRBV12-4	TRBJ2-1	CASSREDSYNEQFF
TRBV5-1	TRBJ2-5	CASSPVRAETLETQYF
TRBV7-2	TRBJ2-7	CASSQDRQEQYF
TRBV27	TRBJ1-4	CASSLSGSALNEKLFF
TRBV29-1	TRBJ1-1	CSVSSSMNTEAFF
TRBV20-1	TRBJ2-7	CSARDRAPYEQYF
TRBV6-1	TRBJ1-1	CATMSGQGAQNTEAFF
TRBV20-1	TRBJ1-5	CSALGQARSQPQHF
TRBV5-1	TRBJ1-1	CASSLVVSVVEAFF
TRBV7-2	TRBJ2-1	CASSQSRNEQFF
TRBV29-1	TRBJ2-5	CSVGGGGPETQYF
TRBV20-1	TRBJ2-3	CSDSGITDTQYF
TRBV10-3	TRBJ2-2	CAISEQGDTGELFF
TRBV7-9	TRBJ2-1	CASSKKDSPAPQFF
TRBV6-1	TRBJ2-7	CASSEKKGGGQYSYEQYF
TRBV5-1	TRBJ2-1	CASSRGGDYNEQFF
TRBV7-8	TRBJ1-2	CASSFGTGGVGYGYTF